Below, one TCR beta chain is given with its context. Its antigen remains unknown. Researchers collected around 11 milliliters of peripheral blood from every single donor. The sample is drawn from a study of blood T cells in healthy people across ages. Study observations and caveats: Relative to aged donors, long-lived donors carried more naive CD4+ cells and displayed higher diversity. Unsorted PBMC input precluded a conclusive naive versus antigen-experienced comparison.

Between the trimmed V and J ends, which lost 0 bases and 2 bases, there was a span of 1 base. This CDR3 has 12 residues. Germline assignment: CDR1 DFQATT and CDR2 SNEGSKA (reference sequence). Then a second PCR, running roughly 7 to 12 cycles, was carried out with a sample-barcoded 5' primer and a J-beta primer mix. One entry per CDR3 protein, called by TCRdb with MiXCR from the 5' RACE reads. The profile shows 650,000 or so distinct CDR3 sequences, about 50% of them singletons. V and J are TRBV20-1 and TRBJ2-2; D unclear. The material sequenced was blood. The origin of this receptor is a woman at least 80 years old in good health. The CDR3 nucleotides read TGCAGTGCTAGAGACAACACCGGGGAGCTGTTTTTT. The encoded protein is CSARDNTGELFF.